Given below is one T cell receptor beta chain in context. Its antigen is not known. The V end was cut by 7 bases, the J end by 8 bases, with 15 bases between. This CDR3 contains 12 residues. Germline CDR1 is SGHRS and CDR2 is YFSETQ. This specimen comes from a study of neurological immune-mediated disorders. General study findings and limits: One related-CDR3 cluster, identified by phylogenetic grouping, held the repertoires of 18 of 34 multiple sclerosis patients and was a possible signature. The greatest degree of TCR clonal expansion was observed in HTLV-1-associated myelopathy, with the lowest in multiple sclerosis, below that of healthy controls. Neither clinical nor MRI features were associated with the multiple sclerosis repertoire cluster.

Synthesis of cDNA was accomplished via 5'RACE employing 10-nucleotide random UMIs. TCRdb reprocessed the 5' RACE reads with MiXCR, giving one entry per CDR3 protein. The sample has about 66,000 distinct CDR3 sequences; around 5.2% are singletons. The sequencing input was PBMCs. This chain connects TRBV5-1 to TRBJ1-2, with D uncertain. The receptor comes from a woman in her 30s with multiple sclerosis. The chain's CDR3 is CASQSSRGGYTF. CDR3 nucleotide sequence: TGCGCCAGCCAATCGTCACGAGGAGGCTACACCTTC. Looking up the rest from reference TRBV5-1 and TRBJ1-2 gives the full variable domain: KAGVTQTPRYLIKTRGQQVTLSCSPISGHRSVSWYQQTPGQGLQFLFEYFSETQRNKGNFPGRFSGRQFSNSRSEMNVSTLELGDSALYLCASQSSRGGYTFGSGTRLTVV.